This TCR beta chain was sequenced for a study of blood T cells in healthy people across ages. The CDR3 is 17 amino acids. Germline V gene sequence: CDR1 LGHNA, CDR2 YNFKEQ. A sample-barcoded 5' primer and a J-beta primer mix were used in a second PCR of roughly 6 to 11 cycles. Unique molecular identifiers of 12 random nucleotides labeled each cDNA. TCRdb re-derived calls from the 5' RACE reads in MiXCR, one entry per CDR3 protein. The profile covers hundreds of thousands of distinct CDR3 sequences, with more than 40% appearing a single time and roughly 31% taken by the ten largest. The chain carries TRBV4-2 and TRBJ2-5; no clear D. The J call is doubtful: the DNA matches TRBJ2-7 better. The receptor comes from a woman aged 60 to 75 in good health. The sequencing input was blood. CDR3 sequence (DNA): TGTGCCAGCAGCCAAGATATAGGTGGGAAAGGCAGGTACGAGCAGTACTTC. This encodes CASSQDIGGKGRYEQYF.